The following is a T cell receptor (beta chain) sequence with its context. Its antigen is not known. Germline CDR1 is SGHRS and CDR2 is YFSETQ. The CDR3 extends over 13 amino acids. V was clipped by 2 bases and J by 7 bases, with 13 bases between them. The data were taken from a study of T-cell memory formation after mild COVID-19. Study-level results: Shrinking CD4+ clones resided mostly in CM and EM, and CD8+ ones in EMRA.

TCRdb re-derived calls from the 5' RACE reads in MiXCR, one entry per CDR3 protein. The table has some 150,000 distinct CDR3 sequences, about 19% seen once. This chain links TRBV5-1 with TRBJ2-7, with D maybe TRBD1 (6 bases). The sample consisted of PBMCs or a T cell subset sorted from them (not recorded which). The clonotype originates from an adult woman who had mild COVID-19 (a few samples of this study predate the infection). Cell type and time point are not known. The DNA for the CDR3 is TGCGCCAGCAGCTTTTATGGGACACGAGAGCAGTACTTC. It is translated as CASSFYGTREQYF.